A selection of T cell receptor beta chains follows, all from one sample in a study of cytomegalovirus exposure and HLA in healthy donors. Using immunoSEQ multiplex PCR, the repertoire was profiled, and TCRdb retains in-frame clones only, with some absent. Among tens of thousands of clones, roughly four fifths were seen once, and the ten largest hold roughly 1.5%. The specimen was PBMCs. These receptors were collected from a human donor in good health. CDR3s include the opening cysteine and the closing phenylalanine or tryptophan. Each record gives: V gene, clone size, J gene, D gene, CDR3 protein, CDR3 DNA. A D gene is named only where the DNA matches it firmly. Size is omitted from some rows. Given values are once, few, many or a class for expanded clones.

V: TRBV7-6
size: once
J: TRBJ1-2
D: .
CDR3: CASSLARDASKYYGYTF
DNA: TGTGCCAGCAGCTTAGCGCGGGACGCAAGTAAGTATTATGGCTACACCTTC

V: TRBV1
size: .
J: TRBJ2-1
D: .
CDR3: CTSSQSGLAGPDEQFF
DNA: TGCACCAGCAGCCAATCGGGACTAGCGGGGCCCGATGAGCAGTTCTTC

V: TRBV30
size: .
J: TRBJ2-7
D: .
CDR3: CAWSTRVAYEQYF
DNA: TGTGCCTGGAGTACCAGGGTTGCCTACGAGCAGTACTTC

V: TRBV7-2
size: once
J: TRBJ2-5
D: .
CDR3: CASSLVLRLQETQYF
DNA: TGTGCCAGCAGCTTAGTACTGCGCCTACAAGAGACCCAGTACTTC

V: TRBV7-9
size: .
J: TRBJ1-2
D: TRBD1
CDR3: CASSPALQGAALERGYTF
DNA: TGTGCCAGCAGCCCAGCACTACAGGGGGCCGCTTTAGAAAGGGGCTACACCTTC

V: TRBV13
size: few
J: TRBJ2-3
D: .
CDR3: CASSLVGGQITDTQYF
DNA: TGTGCCAGCAGCTTAGTTGGCGGACAAATCACAGATACGCAGTATTTT

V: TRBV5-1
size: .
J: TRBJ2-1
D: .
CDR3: CASRLQPGNDEQFF
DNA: TGCGCCAGCAGATTGCAGCCAGGGAACGATGAGCAGTTCTTC

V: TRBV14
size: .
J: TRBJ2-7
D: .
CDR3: CASSRYRDSVFGQYF
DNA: TGTGCCAGCAGCCGATACCGGGACTCCGTTTTTGGGCAGTACTTC

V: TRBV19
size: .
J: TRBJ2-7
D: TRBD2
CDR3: CASSDSGRSYEQYF
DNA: TGTGCCAGTAGTGATAGCGGGAGATCCTACGAGCAGTACTTC

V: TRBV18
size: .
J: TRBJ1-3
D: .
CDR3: CASSTDSGNTIYF
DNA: TGTGCCAGCTCGACAGACTCTGGAAACACCATATATTTT

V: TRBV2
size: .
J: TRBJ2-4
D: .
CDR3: CASSGLTAPFTQYF
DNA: TGTGCCAGCAGTGGGCTGACAGCCCCTTTCACTCAGTACTTC

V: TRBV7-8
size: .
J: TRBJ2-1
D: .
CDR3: CASSLGYYRETNEQFF
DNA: TGTGCCAGCAGCTTAGGGTACTACCGGGAAACGAATGAGCAGTTCTTC

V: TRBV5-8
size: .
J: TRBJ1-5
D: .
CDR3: CASSSSYHTTGLGNQPQHF
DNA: TGTGCCAGCAGCTCGAGCTACCATACTACAGGGCTGGGAAATCAGCCCCAGCATTTT

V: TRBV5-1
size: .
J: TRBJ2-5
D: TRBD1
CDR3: CASSLAHRGQETQYF
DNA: TGCGCCAGCAGCTTGGCCCACAGGGGGCAAGAGACCCAGTACTTC

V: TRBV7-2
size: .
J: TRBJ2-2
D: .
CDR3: CASSQLPGQNTGELFF
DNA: TGTGCCAGCAGCCAACTCCCGGGACAGAACACCGGGGAGCTGTTTTTT

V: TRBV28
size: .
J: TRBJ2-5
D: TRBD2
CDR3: CASSPQRGGTETQYF
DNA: TGTGCCAGCAGTCCCCAGCGGGGGGGCACGGAGACCCAGTACTTC

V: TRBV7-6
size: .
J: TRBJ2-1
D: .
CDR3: CASSLATTSLDEQFF
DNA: TGTGCCAGCAGCTTAGCGACCACTAGCTTGGATGAGCAGTTCTTC

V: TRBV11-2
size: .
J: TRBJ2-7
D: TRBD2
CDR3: CASSLNSGSGYEQYF
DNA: TGTGCCAGCAGCTTAAACAGCGGGAGCGGCTACGAGCAGTACTTC

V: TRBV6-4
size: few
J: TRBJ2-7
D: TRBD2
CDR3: CASSVGSGGAYEQYF
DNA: TGTGCCAGCAGTGTTGGTAGCGGGGGGGCGTACGAGCAGTACTTC

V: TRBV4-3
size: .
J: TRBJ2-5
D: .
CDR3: CASSQDPAAWETQYF
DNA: TGCGCCAGCAGCCAAGATCCGGCAGCGTGGGAGACCCAGTACTTC

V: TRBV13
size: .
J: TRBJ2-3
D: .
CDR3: CASSSTAAADTQYF
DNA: TGTGCCAGCAGCTCTACAGCGGCGGCAGATACGCAGTATTTT

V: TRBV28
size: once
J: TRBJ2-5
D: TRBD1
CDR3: CASRGTAQETQYF
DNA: TGTGCCAGCAGGGGGACAGCCCAAGAGACCCAGTACTTC

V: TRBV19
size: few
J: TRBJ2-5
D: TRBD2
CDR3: CASSVLAGKQETQYF
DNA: TGTGCCAGTAGTGTCTTAGCGGGGAAACAAGAGACCCAGTACTTC

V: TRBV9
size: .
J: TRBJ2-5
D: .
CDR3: CASSPVGGFEAQYF
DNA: TGTGCCAGCAGCCCAGTAGGGGGATTTGAGGCCCAGTACTTC

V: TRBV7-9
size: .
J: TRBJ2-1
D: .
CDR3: CASSGWAGYNEQFF
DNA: TGTGCCAGCAGCGGTTGGGCGGGTTACAATGAGCAGTTCTTC

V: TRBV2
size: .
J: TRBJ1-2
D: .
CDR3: CASSRAGSNYGYTF
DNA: TGTGCCAGCAGCCGAGCAGGGTCTAACTATGGCTACACCTTC

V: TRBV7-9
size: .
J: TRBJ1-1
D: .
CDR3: CASSSTGWGTEAFF
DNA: TGTGCCAGCAGCTCTACAGGGTGGGGAACTGAAGCTTTCTTT

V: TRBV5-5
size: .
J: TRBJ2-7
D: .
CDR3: CASSLSTGMYYEQYF
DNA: TGTGCCAGCAGCTTGTCAACGGGGATGTACTACGAGCAGTACTTC

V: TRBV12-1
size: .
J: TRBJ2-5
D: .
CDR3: CASGLRDQETQYF
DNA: TGTGCCAGCGGCCTCAGGGACCAAGAGACCCAGTACTTC